This entry lists 19 T cell receptor beta chains sequenced from one sample in a study of regulatory T cells in long-lasting Graves disease. Regarding time point: newly diagnosed GD, antithyroid drugs for less than 3 months. The TCR library was made from RNA that had been extracted from PBMCs in TRIzol. TCR beta libraries were built with iRepertoire HTBI primers and Arm-PCR of CDR3 regions. Via MiXCR, TCRdb re-called the multiplex PCR reads, giving one row per CDR3 protein. This sample has hundreds of thousands of distinct CDR3 sequences, with roughly 12% found just once. These data were also reused for a study on T cells in Graves' hyperthyroidism and ophthalmopathy.

The starting material was peripheral blood mononuclear cells (PBMCs), obtained at new diagnosis, from a patient treated with antithyroid drugs. These receptors were collected from a man younger than 45 with Graves disease.

In its sample, this clonotype was seen many times. V is TRBV6-2 or TRBV6-3 and J is TRBJ2-3; D gene unclear. Germline V gene lookup returns CDR1 MNHEY and CDR2 SVGEGT. The CDR3 sequence is 14 residues long. Trimming shortened V by 10 bases and J by 0 bases, and 14 bases separated the two germline ends. The CDR3 here is CATRRPDSTDTQYF. Here the CDR3 DNA reads TGTGCCACCAGACGACCGGACAGCACAGATACGCAGTATTTT.

The sample holds many counts of this clonotype. The chain uses TRBV19 and TRBJ2-1; TRBD1 aligns across 8 bases. With V trimmed by 3 bases and J by 5 bases, 9 bases remained unmatched. This CDR3 is 16 amino acids long. Germline V gene sequence: CDR1 LNHDA, CDR2 SQIVND (reference sequence). The CDR3, as DNA: TGTGCCAGTAGTATTCCCAGGGGGCGCTTTGACAATGAGCAGTTCTTC. Amino acids: CASSIPRGRFDNEQFF.

This chain links TRBV5-1 with TRBJ2-3; 11 positions match TRBD1. This CDR3 comprises 16 residues. Germline V gene sequence: CDR1 SGHRS, CDR2 YFSETQ. V lost 6 bases, J lost 4 bases, and 10 bases stayed unmatched. The CDR3, as DNA: TGCGCCAGCACCACCGGACAGGGGGCGCGTGCAGATACGCAGTATTTT. Residues: CASTTGQGARADTQYF.

This clonotype was recorded at least ten times. The CDR3 reads CATSDLELAGLTGELFF. The CDR3, as DNA: TGTGCCACCAGTGATTTAGAACTAGCGGGACTCACCGGGGAGCTGTTTTTT. This rearrangement joins TRBV24-1 to TRBJ2-2; TRBD2 agrees at 10 bases. V shed 1 base and J 4 bases; nucleotides not matched to a gene: 5. CDR3 length equals 17 residues. Germline CDR1 is KGHDR and CDR2 is SFDVKD.

As regards this clonotype: A much more abundant neighbour one base away suggests this may be a read error. The chain is built from TRBV3-1 and TRBJ2-1; 10 nucleotides agree with TRBD2. The CDR3 loop spans 15 amino acids. Germline lookup yields CDR1 LGHDT and CDR2 YNNKEL (reference sequence). The V gene end was trimmed by 8 bases and the J gene end by 3 bases; junction bases not matched to a gene: 7. The CDR3 is CASGSGTSVYNEQFF. CDR3 sequence (DNA): TGTGCCAGCGGCTCCGGGACTAGCGTCTACAATGAGCAGTTCTTC.

The V call is TRBV6-1, the J call TRBJ2-7, with no clear D. V lost 8 bases to trimming and J lost 3 bases, with 20 bases between them. There are 15 residues in the CDR3. Germline V gene data show CDR1 as MNHNS and CDR2 as SASEGT. The CDR3 here is CASSREPTANYEQYF. The DNA of the CDR3 is TGTGCCAGCTCTAGAGAGCCGACGGCTAACTACGAGCAGTACTTC.

This clonotype was detected a few times. The chain joins TRBV20-1 to TRBJ1-3; 10 nucleotides agree with TRBD1. J was trimmed by 2 bases and V by 5 bases; bases with no gene match: 0. The CDR3 covers 13 residues. Germline CDR1 and CDR2: DFQATT and SNEGSKA (reference sequence). The CDR3, as DNA: TGCAGTGCTGGGACAGGGGCTGGAAACACCATATATTTT. Translating it yields CSAGTGAGNTIYF.

The rearrangement links TRBV30 to TRBJ1-6; no definite D call. V was clipped by 0 bases and J by 2 bases, with 11 bases between them. The CDR3 is made up of 16 amino acids. Germline V lookup: CDR1 GTSNPN, CDR2 SVGIG (reference sequence). CDR3 in DNA: TGTGCCTGGAGTGTTCGGACGTGGGCCTATAATTCACCCCTCCACTTT. Residues: CAWSVRTWAYNSPLHF.

This clonotype was seen at least ten times. At one end, the junction sequence differs from germline, possibly due to a read error. The CDR3 protein is CASSLDATDTQYF. The CDR3, as DNA: TGTGCTAGCAGCTTAGACGCCACAGATACGCAGTATTTT. This chain joins TRBV7-7 and TRBJ2-3; the D is unclear. Germline assignment: CDR1 SSHAT and CDR2 FNYEAQ (reference sequence). The CDR3 covers 13 residues.

This clonotype has more than one count but fewer than ten. The chain is built from TRBV5-1 and TRBJ2-2; the D gene is possibly TRBD2 (6 bases). The CDR3 spans 14 residues. V was trimmed by 6 bases and J by 3 bases, leaving 12 bases between them. Germline CDR1 SGHRS, CDR2 YFSETQ. CDR3 DNA sequence: TGCGCCAGCATGGGGTTAGCGGACACCGGGGAGCTGTTTTTT. Translated, it gives CASMGLADTGELFF.

In its sample, this clonotype was seen many times. The V and J genes are TRBV25-1 and TRBJ1-1, with unresolved D. CDR1 is MGHDK and CDR2 is SYGVNS in the germline V gene. Trimming removed 5 bases at V and 5 bases at J, with 9 bases between. The CDR3 runs to 12 residues. The CDR3 DNA is TGTGCCAGCAGTAACCTGGGGACTGAAGCTTTCTTT. This encodes CASSNLGTEAFF.

This clonotype was recorded many times. V gene TRBV11-2 combines with J gene TRBJ2-3; 12 bases are shared with TRBD2. Germline V lookup: CDR1 SGHAT, CDR2 FQNNGV. The CDR3 is 18 amino acids. V lost 5 bases to trimming and J lost 5 bases; unmatched junction nucleotides: 14. CDR3 sequence reads: CASSARGLAGRALDTQYF. CDR3 in DNA: TGTGCCAGCAGCGCACGAGGACTAGCGGGAAGGGCCTTAGATACGCAGTATTTT.

A note on this clonotype: A much larger clone sits a single nucleotide away, making a read error possible. V gene TRBV2 combines with J gene TRBJ1-2; D is possibly TRBD1 (6 bases). This CDR3 is built from 13 residues. The V gene's germline CDR1 is SNHLY and CDR2 FYNNEI. The CDR3 nucleotides are TGTGCCAGCAGACAGGGTTCTAACTATGACTACACCTTC. Amino acids: CASRQGSNYDYTF.

The chain joins TRBV20-1 to TRBJ2-1; TRBD2 is a possible D gene (5 bases). Germline V gives CDR1 DFQATT, CDR2 SNEGSKA (reference sequence). This CDR3 has 14 residues. Trimming removed 5 bases from V and 0 bases from J, with 11 bases in between. The CDR3 loop is CSAGGASSYNEQFF. DNA for the CDR3: TGCAGTGCTGGAGGAGCTAGCTCCTACAATGAGCAGTTCTTC.

This chain connects TRBV20-1 to TRBJ2-1; the D is unclear. The V gene lost 0 bases and the J gene lost 5 bases, with 14 bases spanning the gap. Germline V CDR1 and CDR2: DFQATT, SNEGSKA (reference sequence). The CDR3 totals 15 residues. The chain's CDR3 is CSARDLSGFNNEQFF. CDR3 coding DNA: TGCAGTGCTAGAGATCTTTCCGGGTTCAACAATGAGCAGTTCTTC.

This chain joins TRBV11-2 and TRBJ1-4, with D possibly being TRBD1 (5 bases). The CDR3 is made up of 15 amino acids. Germline-derived CDR1 and CDR2 are SGHAT and FQNNGV. V was trimmed by 1 base and J by 6 bases, leaving 12 bases between them. The CDR3 region has the DNA TGTGCCAGCAGCTTAGGCCCCCGGGGGTATGAAAAACTGTTTTTT. This gives the protein CASSLGPRGYEKLFF.

This clonotype showed up many times. This chain uses TRBV6-2 or TRBV6-3 with TRBJ1-1; D is unresolved. This CDR3 contains 13 residues. Per the germline V gene, CDR1 is MNHEY and CDR2 is SVGEGT. With 2 bases removed from V and 1 base from J, the gap between germline ends came to 5 bases. CDR3 DNA: TGTGCCAGCAGTTACGTACAGAACACTGAAGCTTTCTTT. It encodes CASSYVQNTEAFF.

This clonotype has at least ten counts. A much larger clonotype is one base distant, so this may be a read error. The rearrangement links TRBV28 to TRBJ2-5; D may be TRBD2 (5 bases). The CDR3 sequence is 12 residues long. Germline CDR1 reads MDHEN; CDR2 reads SYDVKM. The CDR3 DNA reads as TGTGCCAGCAGTCCGCAACTAGAGACCCGGTACTTC. Translated: CASSPQLETRYF.

This clonotype occurred many times. The chain joins TRBV20-1 to TRBJ2-7; D uncertain. Germline V gene data show CDR1 as DFQATT and CDR2 as SNEGSKA (reference sequence). With 3 bases removed from V and 2 bases from J, the gap between germline ends came to 8 bases. This CDR3 spans 12 amino acids. CDR3 sequence: CSARKETYEQYF. The CDR3 DNA reads TGCAGTGCTAGGAAGGAGACCTACGAGCAGTACTTC.